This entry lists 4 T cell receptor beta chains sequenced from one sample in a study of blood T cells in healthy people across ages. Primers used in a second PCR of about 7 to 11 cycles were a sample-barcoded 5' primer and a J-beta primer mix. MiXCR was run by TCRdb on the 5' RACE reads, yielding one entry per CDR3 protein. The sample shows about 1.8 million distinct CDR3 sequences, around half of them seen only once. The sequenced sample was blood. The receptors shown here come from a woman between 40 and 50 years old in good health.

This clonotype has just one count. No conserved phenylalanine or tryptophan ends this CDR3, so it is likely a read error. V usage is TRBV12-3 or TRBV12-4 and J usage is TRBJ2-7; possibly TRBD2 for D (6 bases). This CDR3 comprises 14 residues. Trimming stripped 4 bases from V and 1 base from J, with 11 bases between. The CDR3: CASSSSGRSYEQYS. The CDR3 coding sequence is TGTGCCAGCAGTTCCTCCGGGAGATCCTACGAGCAGTACTCC.

CDR3 bases: TGCGCCAGCAGCTTGGGAGACGGGGTTAGCACAGATACGCAGTATTTT. Its translation is CASSLGDGVSTDTQYF. J is TRBJ2-3 and V is TRBV5-1; D perhaps matches TRBD2 (5 bases). Trimming cost V 0 bases and J 0 bases, with 11 bases left between them. The CDR3 runs 16 residues. Germline CDR1 reads SGHRS; CDR2 reads YFSETQ. The full variable domain, in which reference TRBV5-1 and TRBJ2-3 provide the parts outside the CDR3, is KAGVTQTPRYLIKTRGQQVTLSCSPISGHRSVSWYQQTPGQGLQFLFEYFSETQRNKGNFPGRFSGRQFSNSRSEMNVSTLELGDSALYLCASSLGDGVSTDTQYFGPGTRLTVL.

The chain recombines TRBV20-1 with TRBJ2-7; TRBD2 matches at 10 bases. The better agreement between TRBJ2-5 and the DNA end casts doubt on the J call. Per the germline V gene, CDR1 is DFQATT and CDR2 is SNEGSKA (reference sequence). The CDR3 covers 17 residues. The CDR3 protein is CSARAPASGGALETQYF. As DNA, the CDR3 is TGCAGTGCTAGAGCTCCGGCGAGCGGGGGGGCCCTAGAGACCCAGTACTTC.

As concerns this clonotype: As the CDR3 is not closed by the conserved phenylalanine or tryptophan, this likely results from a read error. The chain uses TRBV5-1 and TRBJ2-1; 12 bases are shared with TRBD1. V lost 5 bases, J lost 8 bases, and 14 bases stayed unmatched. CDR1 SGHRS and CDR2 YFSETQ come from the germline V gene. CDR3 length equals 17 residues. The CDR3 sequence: CASRTGTGGFQGDEQFV. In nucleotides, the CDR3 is TGCGCCAGCAGAACCGGGACAGGGGGCTTTCAGGGGGATGAGCAGTTCGTC.